What follows is one T cell receptor beta chain and its context. Its antigen remains unidentified. The data are from a study of T-cell reconstitution after alpha-beta-depleted transplantation in children. Construction of the TCRbeta library involved unique molecular identifiers. TCRdb reprocessed the PCR reads via MiXCR and lists one record per CDR3 protein. The table has a few hundred thousand distinct CDR3 sequences, around 27% seen once. This CDR3 spans 19 amino acids. Trimming at V came to 3 bases and at J to 6 bases, leaving 16 bases not matched to a gene. CDR1 is MNHEY, CDR2 SMNVEV, per germline (reference sequence). Study-wide points: Reportedly, roughly two months post-transplant, alpha-beta T cells arose from several hundred expanded graft clones. When one year had passed after transplant, most T-cell counts and diversity came from newly produced T cells. High day-60 TCRbeta diversity in some patients came from surviving recipient T cells and thymic progenitors.

The receptor was derived from a boy younger than two with Wiskott-Aldrich syndrome, due to receive a stem cell transplant. This chain uses TRBV27 with TRBJ2-1; TRBD2 agrees at 11 bases. The sequencing used PBMCs, collected before TCRalphabeta/CD19-depleted stem cell transplant. CDR3 loop: CASSFVRLAGGGGANEQFF. The CDR3 bases are TGTGCCAGCAGTTTCGTGAGGCTAGCGGGAGGAGGGGGTGCCAATGAGCAGTTCTTC.